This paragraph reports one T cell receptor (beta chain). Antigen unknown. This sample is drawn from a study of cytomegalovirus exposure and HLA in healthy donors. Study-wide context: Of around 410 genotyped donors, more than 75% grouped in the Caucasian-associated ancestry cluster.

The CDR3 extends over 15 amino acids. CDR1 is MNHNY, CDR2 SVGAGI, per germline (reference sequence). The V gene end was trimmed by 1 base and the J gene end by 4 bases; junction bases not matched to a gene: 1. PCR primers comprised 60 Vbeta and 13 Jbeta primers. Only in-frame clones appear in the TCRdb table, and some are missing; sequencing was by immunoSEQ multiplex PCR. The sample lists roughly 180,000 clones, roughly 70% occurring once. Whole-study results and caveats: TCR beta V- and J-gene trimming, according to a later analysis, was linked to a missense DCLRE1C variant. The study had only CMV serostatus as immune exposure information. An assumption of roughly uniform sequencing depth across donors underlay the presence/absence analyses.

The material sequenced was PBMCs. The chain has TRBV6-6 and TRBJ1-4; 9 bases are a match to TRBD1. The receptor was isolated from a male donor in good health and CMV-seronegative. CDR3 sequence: CASSYWDRVNEKLFF. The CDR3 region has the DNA TGTGCCAGCAGTTACTGGGACAGGGTTAATGAAAAACTGTTTTTT.